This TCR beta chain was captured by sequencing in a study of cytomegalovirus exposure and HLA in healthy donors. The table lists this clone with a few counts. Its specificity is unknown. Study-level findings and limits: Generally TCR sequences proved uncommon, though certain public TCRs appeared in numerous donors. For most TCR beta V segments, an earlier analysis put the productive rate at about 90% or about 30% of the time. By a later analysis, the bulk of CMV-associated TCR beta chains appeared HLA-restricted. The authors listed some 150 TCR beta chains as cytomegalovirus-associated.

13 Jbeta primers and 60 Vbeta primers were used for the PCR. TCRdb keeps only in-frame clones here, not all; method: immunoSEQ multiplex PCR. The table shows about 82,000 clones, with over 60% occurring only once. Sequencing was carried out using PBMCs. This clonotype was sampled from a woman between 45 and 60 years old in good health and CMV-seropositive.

CDR3 protein: CASSSQGQGFNSPLHF. The CDR3 nucleotides are TGTGCCAGCAGCTCCCAGGGTCAGGGATTTAATTCACCCCTCCACTTT. The chain links TRBV21-1 to TRBJ1-6; the tabulated D call, TRBD1, remains unverified against the DNA. TRBV21-1 is listed as a pseudogene. The CDR3 covers 16 residues.